Each of the 16 T cell receptor beta chains below was sequenced from the same sample in a study of glioma-infiltrating T cells. Using RNA template, CDR3s of TCR alpha and beta were amplified with iRepertoire arm-PCR. TCRdb reprocessed the multiplex PCR reads via MiXCR and lists one record per CDR3 protein. The data hold around 150,000 distinct CDR3 sequences, with about two fifths observed a single time. Input material: glioma tissue, nonneoplastic brain tissue, or PBMCs (not recorded which). These receptors all stem from a human donor with low-grade glioma or glioblastoma, undergoing nonglioma brain surgery, or in good health (not recorded which).

The chain employs TRBV6-2 or TRBV6-3 and TRBJ2-3; 8 bases align to TRBD2. This CDR3 spans 13 amino acids. Germline trimming cut 10 bases from V and 3 bases from J; bases unmatched to any gene: 6. Germline CDR1 reads MNHEY; CDR2 reads SVGEGT. The CDR3 sequence: CATQPGGTDTQYF. CDR3 nucleotide sequence: TGTGCCACCCAACCGGGGGGGACAGATACGCAGTATTTT.

Details on this clonotype: This may come from a read error, since a much larger clone is one base off. J is TRBJ1-1 and V is TRBV15; D is unclear. V was clipped by 1 base and J by 3 bases, with 12 bases between them. Germline V gives CDR1 LNHNV, CDR2 YYDKDF (reference sequence). This CDR3 has 15 amino acids. The CDR3 DNA is TGTGCCACCAGCAGAGGTTTTGGGGAAGACACTGAAGCTTTCTTT. Amino acid sequence: CATSRGFGEDTEAFF.

The rearrangement links TRBV27 to TRBJ2-7; 10 bases fit TRBD2. Germline values: CDR1 MNHEY, CDR2 SMNVEV (reference sequence). This CDR3 is built from 13 residues. V lost 7 bases, J lost 6 bases, and 6 bases stayed unmatched. CDR3 bases: TGTGCCAGCACACTAGCGGGAACGGGCGAGCAGTACTTC. It specifies CASTLAGTGEQYF.

In its sample, this clonotype is medium-sized. The chain uses TRBV7-2 and TRBJ1-5; D might be TRBD1 (6 bases). This CDR3 spans 14 amino acids. V shed 4 bases and J shed 5 bases, with 12 bases lying between them. Per germline, CDR1 SGHTA and CDR2 FQGNSA. The CDR3 is CASSSQGSDQPQHF. DNA for the CDR3: TGTGCCAGCAGCTCCCAGGGGTCCGATCAGCCCCAGCATTTT.

This clonotype was counted once. This sequence joins TRBV6-5 and TRBJ1-1, with TRBD1 as a possible D gene (6 bases). V lost 5 bases and J lost 7, with 20 bases in between. Germline CDR1 and CDR2: MNHEY and SVGAGI. This CDR3 region has 15 residues. The CDR3 protein is CASSPVGEGDNEAFF. The CDR3 DNA sequence: TGTGCCAGCAGTCCTGTAGGAGAGGGGGACAATGAAGCTTTCTTT.

The chain joins TRBV12-5 to TRBJ2-2; no reliable D call. This CDR3 has 13 residues. Looked up from germline, CDR1 is LGHNT and CDR2 is FRNRAP. The ends were cut back, 3 bases at V and 4 bases at J, with 6 bases in the middle. CDR3 DNA sequence: TGTGCTAGTGGTTTACAGAGCACCGGGGAGCTGTTTTTT. This gives the protein CASGLQSTGELFF.

This clonotype was counted only a few times. The chain carries TRBV6-6 and TRBJ2-2; no clear D. Looked up from germline, CDR1 is MNHNY and CDR2 is SVGAGI (reference sequence). The length of the CDR3 is 15 residues. V lost 2 bases and J 3 bases, leaving 10 bases between the germline ends. The CDR3 loop is CASSYNRPYTGELFF. CDR3 bases: TGTGCCAGCAGTTACAATCGGCCTTACACCGGGGAGCTGTTTTTT.

The chain has TRBV6-1 and TRBJ1-4, with no clear D. The CDR3 runs 14 residues. V lost 6 bases and J lost 3, with 11 bases in between. Germline V gene lookup returns CDR1 MNHNS and CDR2 SASEGT. In DNA form, the CDR3 reads TGTGCCAGCAGCCTCAAGCAGGCTAATGAAAAACTGTTTTTT. Protein sequence: CASSLKQANEKLFF.

The J gene is TRBJ2-5, the V gene TRBV20-1, with 8 nucleotides matching TRBD1. Germline CDR1 reads DFQATT; CDR2 reads SNEGSKA (reference sequence). Trimming at V came to 4 bases and at J to 7 bases, leaving 5 bases not matched to a gene. CDR3 length: 12 residues. In DNA form, the CDR3 reads TGCAGTGCTATTGGGACAGGTCGGACCCAGTACTTC. Its translation: CSAIGTGRTQYF.

The rearrangement uses TRBV6-2 or TRBV6-3 and TRBJ2-1; D may be TRBD1 or TRBD2 (5 bases each). Germline-derived CDR1 and CDR2 are MNHEY and SVGEGT. V lost 5 bases and J 14 bases, leaving 16 bases between the germline ends. This CDR3 contains 12 residues. In DNA, the CDR3 is TGTGCCAGCAGTCCCCGGGGCGTAGCAGAGTTCTTC. This gives the protein CASSPRGVAEFF.

The genes are TRBV20-1 and TRBJ1-1; 10 bases line up with TRBD1. The CDR3 is 13 amino acids. V lost 5 bases and J lost 6; bases outside the gene matches: 6. The germline gives CDR1 DFQATT, CDR2 SNEGSKA (reference sequence). The CDR3 DNA is TGCAGTGCTGCGGGACAGGGGTTGGCTGAAGCTTTCTTT. Translated: CSAAGQGLAEAFF.

The genes are TRBV10-1 and TRBJ2-1; D is possibly TRBD2 (5 bases). Trimming pared 0 bases from V and 3 bases from J, leaving 9 bases between. Germline CDR1 is WNHNN and CDR2 is SYGVQD (reference sequence). The CDR3 extends over 15 amino acids. The CDR3 nucleotides read TGCGCCAGCAGTGAGTCGCGGGCTAGCTACAATGAGCAGTTCTTC. Amino acids: CASSESRASYNEQFF.

This clonotype is large. The chain is built from TRBV20-1 and TRBJ2-1; tentatively, D is TRBD1 or TRBD2 (7 bases each). The germline V gene has CDR1 DFQATT and CDR2 SNEGSKA (reference sequence). The CDR3 length is 15 residues. Between the trimmed V and J ends, which lost 6 bases and 7 bases, there was a span of 22 bases. CDR3 bases: TGCAGTGCCCCAGGACGACTAGCACAGGGGAATGAGCAGTTCTTC. Protein sequence: CSAPGRLAQGNEQFF.

CDR3 residues: CASSRTEPYEQYF. CDR3 coding DNA: TGTGCCAGCAGTAGGACAGAGCCCTACGAGCAGTACTTC. The V call is TRBV15, the J call TRBJ2-7; possible D gene TRBD1, 6 bases. CDR3 length: 13 residues. V lost 10 bases and J lost 2, with 15 bases in between. Germline V gene data show CDR1 as LNHNV and CDR2 as YYDKDF (reference sequence).

The chain uses TRBV27 and TRBJ1-6; a weak D match, TRBD1 (6 bases). V was pared by 5 bases and J by 10 bases, with 15 bases between. Germline CDR1 is MNHEY and CDR2 is SMNVEV (reference sequence). The CDR3 totals 14 residues. The CDR3 protein is CASSPHRVGSPLHF. CDR3 coding DNA: TGTGCCAGCAGTCCCCACAGGGTTGGATCACCCCTCCACTTT.

This chain connects TRBV12-3 or TRBV12-4 to TRBJ1-5; weak D call: TRBD1 (5 bases). Trimming removed 5 bases at V and 2 bases at J, with 13 bases between. The CDR3 runs 15 residues. The CDR3 is CASSQGILGNQPQHF. The CDR3 DNA reads as TGTGCCAGCAGTCAGGGCATTCTTGGCAATCAGCCCCAGCATTTT.